Each of the 25 T cell receptor beta chains below was sequenced from the same sample in a study of Ad26.COV2.S vaccination and SARS-CoV-2 variants. Regarding treatment: 15 to 20 received Ad26.COV2.S at low or high dose, single or two shots; roughly five received placebo; per-sample allocation not given. Day 63 after the first vaccine or placebo injection was the time point for sampling. The data were produced by immunoSEQ multiplex PCR, yet TCRdb's version contains in-frame clones alone and is incomplete. The profile shows roughly 500,000 clones, roughly 89% of them singletons. Sequenced material: peripheral blood, taken in a trial of Ad26.COV2.S vaccine versus placebo. The receptors were gathered from a person between 18 and 65 years old who received the Ad26.COV2.S COVID-19 vaccine or a placebo.

The DNA of the CDR3 is TGTGCCAGCTCACCAAGAACAGGGCGGGGGGATACGCAGTATTTT. Its translation is CASSPRTGRGDTQYF. This chain joins TRBV18 and TRBJ2-3; maybe TRBD2 (7 bases). The CDR3 is made up of 15 amino acids. The germline V gene has CDR1 KGHSH and CDR2 LQKENI. V gave up 2 bases and J gave up 6 bases, with 15 bases separating them.

This clone was seen only a few times. CDR3 sequence reads: CAISESGKPQHF. CDR3 coding DNA: TGTGCCATCAGTGAGTCCGGCAAGCCCCAGCATTTT. The gene calls are TRBV10-3 and TRBJ1-5; D unclear. Germline CDR1 reads ENHRY; CDR2 reads SYGVKD. The CDR3 contains 12 residues. Trimming took 0 bases from V and 8 from J, leaving 5 bases between them.

The chain joins TRBV6-1 to TRBJ2-1; D remains unclear. The germline CDR1 and CDR2 sequences are MNHNS and SASEGT. The CDR3 runs to 13 residues. V lost 2 bases to trimming and J lost 5 bases, with 7 bases between them. The CDR3 region has the DNA TGTGCCAGCAGTGAACACGGTGACAATGAGCAGTTCTTC. It translates to CASSEHGDNEQFF.

This sequence joins TRBV18 and TRBJ2-1, with D perhaps TRBD2 (6 bases). Trimming removed 0 bases from V and 7 bases from J, with 13 bases in between. This CDR3 is 15 amino acids long. The germline CDR1 and CDR2 sequences are KGHSH and LQKENI. CDR3 nucleotide sequence: TGTGCCAGCTCACCACCGCAGGGACTGGGAAATGAGCAGTTCTTC. This sequence encodes CASSPPQGLGNEQFF.

The chain recombines TRBV20-1 with TRBJ1-1; 8 positions agree with TRBD1. Per the germline V gene, CDR1 is DFQATT and CDR2 is SNEGSKA (reference sequence). The CDR3 runs to 16 residues. The V and J ends lost 3 bases and 1 base, in that order; junction bases with no gene match: 10. The DNA of the CDR3 is TGCAGTGCTAGTGACCCCAGGACAGGGACGAACACTGAAGCTTTCTTT. Protein product: CSASDPRTGTNTEAFF.

The chain employs TRBV27 and TRBJ2-1; unclear D gene. V lost 3 bases and J 5 bases, leaving 5 bases between the germline ends. Germline V gives CDR1 MNHEY, CDR2 SMNVEV (reference sequence). The CDR3 totals 12 residues. The CDR3 loop is CASSFRNNEQFF. In nucleotides, the CDR3 is TGTGCCAGCAGTTTCCGGAACAATGAGCAGTTCTTC.

The chain combines TRBV6-5 with TRBJ2-2; TRBD2 matches at 7 bases. The CDR3 runs 13 residues. The germline V gene has CDR1 MNHEY and CDR2 SVGAGI. Losses at the gene ends were 6 bases for V and 6 bases for J; bases not matched to a gene: 4. Here the CDR3 reads CASRLALAGELFF. The CDR3 DNA sequence: TGTGCCAGCAGACTAGCGTTAGCCGGGGAGCTGTTTTTT.

J is TRBJ2-7 and V is TRBV30; 7 bases are a match to TRBD1. The junction had 10 bases not matched to a gene; V was cut back by 8 bases and J by 3 bases. CDR3 length: 13 amino acids. The germline CDR1 and CDR2 sequences are GTSNPN and SVGIG (reference sequence). The CDR3 coding sequence is TGTGCCGTCCTGCGCAGGGACAGCTACGAGCAGTACTTC. Protein: CAVLRRDSYEQYF.

This chain joins TRBV11-1 and TRBJ1-1; D is unresolved. This CDR3 is built from 13 residues. Trimming took off 4 bases at V and 1 base at J, with 7 bases between the two ends. CDR1 is SGHAT, CDR2 FQDESV, per germline (reference sequence). Here the CDR3 DNA reads TGTGCCAGCAGCTGGACGGCGAACACTGAAGCTTTCTTT. It translates to CASSWTANTEAFF.

The chain is built from TRBV9 and TRBJ2-2; TRBD1 matches 8 bases. Trimming cost V 3 bases and J 5 bases; bases outside gene matches: 0. The germline CDR1 and CDR2 sequences are SGDLS and YYNGEE. The CDR3 loop spans 13 amino acids. CDR3 sequence: CASSGTGTGELFF. The CDR3 DNA is TGTGCCAGCAGCGGGACAGGGACCGGGGAGCTGTTTTTT.

The chain employs TRBV7-8 and TRBJ1-4; the match to TRBD1 covers 9 bases. Germline V gene sequence: CDR1 SGHVS, CDR2 FQNEAQ. The J segment lost 6 bases and the V segment lost 3 bases, leaving 8 bases of the junction unmatched. The CDR3 has 16 amino acids. This CDR3 is CASSFEPGQGYEKLFF. CDR3 nucleotides: TGTGCCAGCAGCTTCGAACCGGGACAGGGTTATGAAAAACTGTTTTTT.

The genes are TRBV6-5 and TRBJ1-1, with TRBD1 matching over 10 bases. Germline values: CDR1 MNHEY, CDR2 SVGAGI. CDR3 length: 14 residues. J was trimmed by 3 bases and V by 7 bases; bases with no gene match: 5. CDR3 in amino acids: CASTLDRGDTEAFF. The CDR3 nucleotides are TGTGCCAGCACCTTGGACAGGGGGGACACTGAAGCTTTCTTT.

This clone showed up just once. V gene TRBV6-2 or TRBV6-3 combines with J gene TRBJ2-7, with a weak D call TRBD2 (6 bases). The CDR3 spans 12 residues. Trimming stripped 5 bases from V and 5 bases from J, with 10 bases between. CDR1 and CDR2 from the germline V gene are MNHEY and SVGEGT. CDR3 nucleotide sequence: TGTGCCAGCAGTACTAGGGAGGACGAGCAGTACGTC. Encoded protein: CASSTREDEQYV.

The V gene is TRBV10-1, the J gene TRBJ1-1; D gene uncertain. Germline CDR1 is WNHNN and CDR2 is SYGVQD (reference sequence). V gave up 9 bases and J gave up 4 bases, with 3 bases separating them. The CDR3 consists of 9 residues. Here the CDR3 reads CARTTEAFF. The CDR3, as DNA: TGCGCCAGGACCACTGAAGCTTTCTTT.

This clone appeared a single time. The V and J genes are TRBV7-6 and TRBJ1-1; D not resolved. The germline V gene has CDR1 SGHVS and CDR2 FNYEAQ. V was cut by 7 bases and J by 4 bases, with 19 bases left in between. CDR3 length: 15 residues. The CDR3: CASTSDARAGTEAFF. CDR3 DNA: TGTGCCAGCACCTCGGATGCTCGGGCAGGCACTGAAGCTTTCTTT.

This chain links TRBV5-5 with TRBJ1-6; TRBD1 aligns across 9 bases. The V gene end was trimmed by 7 bases and the J gene end by 10 bases; junction bases not matched to a gene: 9. The CDR3 consists of 14 residues. Germline CDR1 is SGHKS and CDR2 is YYEKEE (reference sequence). This CDR3 reads CASARDRDGSPLHF. The CDR3 nucleotides are TGTGCCAGCGCCCGGGACAGGGACGGATCACCCCTCCACTTT. Based on the CDR3 plus reference TRBV5-5 and TRBJ1-6, the full variable domain is DAGVTQSPTHLIKTRGQQVTLRCSPISGHKSVSWYQQVLGQGPQFIFQYYEKEERGRGNFPDRFSARQFPNYSSELNVNALLLGDSALYLCASARDRDGSPLHFGNGTRLTVT.

The chain couples TRBV19 to TRBJ2-6, with a weak D call TRBD1 (5 bases). CDR1 and CDR2 (germline): LNHDA, SQIVND (reference sequence). Trimming removed 5 bases from V and 0 bases from J, with 11 bases in between. The CDR3 runs 16 residues. Here the CDR3 DNA reads TGTGCCAGTAGTGTCGACAGCCGCTCTGGGGCCAACGTCCTGACTTTC. This codes for CASSVDSRSGANVLTF.

The chain employs TRBV5-4 and TRBJ2-1; 10 bases are a match to TRBD1. The CDR3 contains 15 residues. Trimming at V came to 2 bases and at J to 7 bases, leaving 6 bases not matched to a gene. Germline V gene data show CDR1 as SGHNT and CDR2 as YYREEE (reference sequence). The CDR3 coding sequence is TGTGCCAGCAGCTTTTGGGACAGGGGAAGTAATGAGCAGTTCTTC. It encodes CASSFWDRGSNEQFF.

The rearrangement joins TRBV5-4 to TRBJ2-5; tentative D call: TRBD2 (5 bases). Trimming left V 1 base short and J 5 bases short, with 9 bases between. The CDR3 has 13 residues. Germline loops: CDR1 SGHNT, CDR2 YYREEE (reference sequence). Here the CDR3 DNA reads TGTGCCAGCAGCTTGCCCCCGGGGGAGACCCAGTACTTC. Translating gives CASSLPPGETQYF.

The chain has TRBV15 and TRBJ2-2; D gene uncertain. The CDR3 loop spans 12 amino acids. In germline, CDR1 is LNHNV, CDR2 YYDKDF (reference sequence). Deletions cut 1 base from V and 5 bases from J, with 2 bases between. The CDR3 coding sequence is TGTGCCACCAGCAGAGGAACCGGGGAGCTGTTTTTT. Translating it yields CATSRGTGELFF.

This chain links TRBV18 with TRBJ1-5, with TRBD1 matching 7 bases. V was pared by 2 bases and J by 6 bases, with 10 bases of the junction left unmatched. This CDR3 is 16 amino acids long. The V gene's germline CDR1 is KGHSH and CDR2 LQKENI. CDR3 residues: CASSPSAGGGGQPQHF. The DNA of the CDR3 is TGTGCCAGCTCACCAAGCGCAGGGGGGGGAGGTCAGCCCCAGCATTTT.

The sample holds one count of this clone. The V call is TRBV7-2, the J call TRBJ2-3, with TRBD2 identical over 10 bases. The V gene end was trimmed by 5 bases and the J gene end by 7 bases; junction bases not matched to a gene: 12. The germline gives CDR1 SGHTA, CDR2 FQGNSA. The CDR3 loop spans 16 amino acids. For the CDR3, the DNA is TGTGCCAGCAGCCCCGTTAGCGGGAGGATTACAAATACGCAGTATTTT. Its protein product is CASSPVSGRITNTQYF.

V is TRBV4-2 and J is TRBJ1-3; 7 bases map to TRBD1. Germline V gene data show CDR1 as LGHNA and CDR2 as YNFKEQ. V shed 1 base, J shed 2 bases, and the junction held 11 bases outside the gene matches. The CDR3 has 18 residues. The CDR3 DNA follows: TGTGCCAGCAGCCAAGGGGCCTTGGGGACAGTACCTGGAAACACCATATATTTT. It translates to CASSQGALGTVPGNTIYF.

This clone was seen a few times. The V and J genes are TRBV27 and TRBJ1-1; no clear D gene. Trimming shortened V by 2 bases and J by 7 bases, and 11 bases separated the two germline ends. This CDR3 is 13 amino acids long. CDR1 is MNHEY and CDR2 is SMNVEV in the germline V gene (reference sequence). DNA for the CDR3: TGTGCCAGCAGTTTAAGGTATTGGGATGAAGCTTTCTTT. It translates to CASSLRYWDEAFF.

The rearrangement uses TRBV2 and TRBJ2-7; 7 bases match TRBD1. V trimming: 6 bases; J trimming: 0 bases; junction bases outside the gene matches: 5. This CDR3 is 14 amino acids long. Germline CDR1 and CDR2: SNHLY and FYNNEI. The DNA of the CDR3 is TGTGCCAGCAGAGAGGGGGCGACCTCCTACGAGCAGTACGTC. Its translation is CASREGATSYEQYV.